This TCR beta chain was found in a study of CD8 T cells in Susac syndrome. CDR3 length: 13 amino acids. CDR1 and CDR2 (germline): PRHDT, FYEKMQ (reference sequence). Trimming took 0 bases from V and 1 from J, leaving 1 base between them. Random hexamers served to reverse transcribe roughly 0.5 to 1 ug RNA. Each CDR3 protein is one row after TCRdb ran MiXCR on the immunoSEQ multiplex PCR reads. This repertoire shows some 90,000 distinct CDR3 sequences, 85% to 95% found once; its top ten account for 0.25% to 0.4%. Material for sequencing was CD8+ T cells from PBMCs. The chain links TRBV13 to TRBJ2-1; no firm D call. The TCR sequence derives from a human donor in good health. The CDR3, as DNA: TGTGCCAGCAGCTTAGGATCCTACAATGAGCAGTTCTTC. Amino acid sequence: CASSLGSYNEQFF.